Listed here are 2 T cell receptor beta chains from one sample, sequenced in a study of shared clonotypes between healthy human individuals. Profiled with immunoSEQ multiplex PCR; TCRdb holds only in-frame clones, not every one. Among around 1.6 million clones listed, under 99% were seen once. The sequencing sample was made of naive CD4+ T cells sorted from blood. Sample subset: CD45RA+ positively selected. The receptors here all came from a man aged 25-45 years in good health.

CDR3 amino acids: CASSLTSGRAKNIQYF. The CDR3 bases are TGTGCCAGCAGCTTGACTAGCGGGAGAGCCAAAAACATTCAGTACTTC. The chain combines TRBV7-6 with TRBJ2-4; the match to TRBD2 covers 12 bases. There are 16 residues in the CDR3. The germline gives CDR1 SGHVS, CDR2 FNYEAQ. The V gene end was trimmed by 3 bases and the J gene end by 0 bases; junction bases not matched to a gene: 0. The full variable domain, in which reference TRBV7-6 and TRBJ2-4 provide the parts outside the CDR3, is GAGVSQSPRYKVTKRGQDVALRCDPISGHVSLYWYRQALGQGPEFLTYFNYEAQQDKSGLPNDRFSAERPEGSISTLTIQRTEQRDSAMYRCASSLTSGRAKNIQYFGAGTRLSVL.

Notes on this clone: The same CDR3 can be traced to other DNA sequences in this sample. The chain recombines TRBV28 with TRBJ1-2; no clear D gene. Trimming removed 2 bases from V and 5 bases from J, with 9 bases in between. The CDR3 extends over 13 amino acids. Germline CDR1 MDHEN, CDR2 SYDVKM. CDR3 region: CASSLTGNYGYTF. In DNA form, the CDR3 reads TGTGCCAGCAGTTTAACCGGGAATTATGGCTACACCTTC.